The clone carrying this T cell receptor (beta chain) was detected ten times or more. Its antigen remains unknown. This specimen belongs to a study of T-cell reconstitution after alpha-beta-depleted transplantation in children. Whole-study findings and limits: Once a year had passed after transplant, T-cell counts and diversity came mostly from newly produced T cells. Alpha-beta T cells about two months after transplant reportedly derived from several hundred expanded graft clones. Recipient T cells and thymic progenitors that survived were the source of the high TCRbeta diversity seen at day 60 in some patients.

Preparing the TCRbeta library involved the use of unique molecular identifiers. TCRdb re-analysed the PCR reads in MiXCR, keeping a single row per CDR3 protein. This sample has about 290,000 distinct CDR3 sequences; almost 8% occur once, and the top ten carry around 10%. V was cut by 0 bases and J by 3 bases, with 14 bases left in between. This CDR3 is built from 17 residues. Germline V gene lookup returns CDR1 MNHEY and CDR2 SVGAGI. Sequences were derived from peripheral blood, sampled 360 days after TCRalphabeta/CD19-depleted stem cell transplant. The rearrangement uses TRBV6-5 and TRBJ1-4, with D perhaps TRBD1 (5 bases). The sequence derives from a female patient aged 2 to 10 who had a stem cell transplant for Fanconi anemia, so the T cells may come from the graft donor. Here the CDR3 DNA reads TGTGCCAGCAGTTACTCGTCGGGGGGATCAGCTAATGAAAAACTGTTTTTT. Protein sequence: CASSYSSGGSANEKLFF.